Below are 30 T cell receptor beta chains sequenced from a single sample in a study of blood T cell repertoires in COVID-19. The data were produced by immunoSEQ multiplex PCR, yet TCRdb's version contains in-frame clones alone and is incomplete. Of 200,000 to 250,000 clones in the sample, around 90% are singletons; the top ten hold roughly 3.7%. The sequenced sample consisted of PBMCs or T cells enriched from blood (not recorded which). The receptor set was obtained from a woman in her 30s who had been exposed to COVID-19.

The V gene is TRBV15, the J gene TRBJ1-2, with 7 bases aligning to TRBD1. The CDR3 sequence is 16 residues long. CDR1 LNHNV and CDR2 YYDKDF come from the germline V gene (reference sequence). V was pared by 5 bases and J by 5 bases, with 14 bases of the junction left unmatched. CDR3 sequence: CATSGAEGAGKYGYTF. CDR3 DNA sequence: TGTGCCACCAGCGGCGCTGAGGGGGCAGGGAAGTATGGCTACACCTTC. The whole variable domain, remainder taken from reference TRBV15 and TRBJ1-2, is DAMVIQNPRYQVTQFGKPVTLSCSQTLNHNVMYWYQQKSSQAPKLLFHYYDKDFNNEADTPDNFQSRRPNTSFCFLDIRSPGLGDTAMYLCATSGAEGAGKYGYTFGSGTRLTVV.

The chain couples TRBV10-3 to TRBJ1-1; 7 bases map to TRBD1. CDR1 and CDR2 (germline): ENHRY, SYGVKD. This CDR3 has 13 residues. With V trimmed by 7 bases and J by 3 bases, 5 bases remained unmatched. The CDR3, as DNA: TGTGCCATCACTGACAGGGAGGACACTGAAGCTTTCTTT. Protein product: CAITDREDTEAFF.

The CDR3 loop is CASSPGRLAGYTDTQYF. CDR3 coding DNA: TGCGCCAGCAGCCCGGGGCGACTAGCGGGATACACAGATACGCAGTATTTT. The chain is built from TRBV4-1 and TRBJ2-3; 11 nucleotides agree with TRBD2. The CDR3 is 17 residues long. Germline CDR1 MGHRA, CDR2 YSYEKL. Unmatched junction bases numbered 8, after V lost 4 bases and J lost 2 bases.

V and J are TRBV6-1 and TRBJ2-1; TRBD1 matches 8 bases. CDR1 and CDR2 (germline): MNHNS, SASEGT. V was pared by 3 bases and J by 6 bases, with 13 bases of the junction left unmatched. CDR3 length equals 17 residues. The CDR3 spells CASSEFRGRAGRNEQFF. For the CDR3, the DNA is TGTGCCAGCAGTGAGTTCAGGGGGCGCGCAGGCCGCAATGAGCAGTTCTTC.

The CDR3 region has the DNA TGTGCCAGCTCACCAACCAGGGCATGGGGAAACCAGCCCCAGCATTTT. Its translation: CASSPTRAWGNQPQHF. The chain joins TRBV18 to TRBJ1-5; D is possibly TRBD1 (5 bases). Germline loops: CDR1 KGHSH, CDR2 LQKENI. Trimming cost V 2 bases and J 7 bases, with 18 bases left between them. This CDR3 is 16 amino acids long.

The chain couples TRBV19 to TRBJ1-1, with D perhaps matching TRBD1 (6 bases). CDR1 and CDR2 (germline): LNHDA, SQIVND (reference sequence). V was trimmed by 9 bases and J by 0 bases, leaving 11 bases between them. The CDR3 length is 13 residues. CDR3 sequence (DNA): TGTGCCAGCCAGGACAGCATGAACACTGAAGCTTTCTTT. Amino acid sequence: CASQDSMNTEAFF.

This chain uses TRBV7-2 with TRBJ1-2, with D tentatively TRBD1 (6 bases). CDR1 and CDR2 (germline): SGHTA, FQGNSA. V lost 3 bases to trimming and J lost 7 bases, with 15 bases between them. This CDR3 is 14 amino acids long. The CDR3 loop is CASSFTGQVSGYTF. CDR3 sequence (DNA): TGTGCCAGCAGCTTTACAGGGCAGGTGTCTGGCTACACCTTC.

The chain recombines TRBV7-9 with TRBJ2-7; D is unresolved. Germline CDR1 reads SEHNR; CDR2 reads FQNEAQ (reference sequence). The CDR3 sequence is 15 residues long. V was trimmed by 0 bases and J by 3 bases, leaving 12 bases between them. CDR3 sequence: CASSLASTSFYEQYF. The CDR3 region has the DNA TGTGCCAGCAGCTTAGCGTCGACTTCCTTCTACGAGCAGTACTTC. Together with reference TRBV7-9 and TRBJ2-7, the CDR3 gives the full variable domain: DTGVSQNPRHKITKRGQNVTFRCDPISEHNRLYWYRQTLGQGPEFLTYFQNEAQLEKSRLLSDRFSAERPKGSFSTLEIQRTEQGDSAMYLCASSLASTSFYEQYFGPGTRLTVT.

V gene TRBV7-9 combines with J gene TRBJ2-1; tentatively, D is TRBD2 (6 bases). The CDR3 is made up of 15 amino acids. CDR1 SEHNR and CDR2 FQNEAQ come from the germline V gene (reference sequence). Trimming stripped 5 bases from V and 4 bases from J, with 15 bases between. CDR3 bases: TGTGCCAGCAGCCCAAGGACTACGCTGTACAATGAGCAGTTCTTC. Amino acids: CASSPRTTLYNEQFF.

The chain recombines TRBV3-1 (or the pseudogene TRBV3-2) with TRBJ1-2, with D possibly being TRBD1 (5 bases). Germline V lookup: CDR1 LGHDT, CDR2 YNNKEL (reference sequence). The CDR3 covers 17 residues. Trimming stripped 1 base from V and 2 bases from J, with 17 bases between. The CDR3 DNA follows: TGTGCCAGCAGCCAAGTAGAGGAGAAAGGGGCAAACTATGGCTACACCTTC. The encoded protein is CASSQVEEKGANYGYTF.

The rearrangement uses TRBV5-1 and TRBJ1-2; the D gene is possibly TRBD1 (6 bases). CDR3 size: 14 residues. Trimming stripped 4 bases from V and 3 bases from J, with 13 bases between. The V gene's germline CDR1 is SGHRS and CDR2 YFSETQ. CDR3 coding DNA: TGCGCCAGCAGCAAAAGGACAGTTGACTATGGCTACACCTTC. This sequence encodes CASSKRTVDYGYTF.

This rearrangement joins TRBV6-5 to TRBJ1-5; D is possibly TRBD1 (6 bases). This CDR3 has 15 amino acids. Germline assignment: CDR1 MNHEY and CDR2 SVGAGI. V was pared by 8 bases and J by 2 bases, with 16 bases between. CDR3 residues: CASLSRGGGNQPQHF. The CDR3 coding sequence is TGTGCCAGCCTTTCAAGAGGGGGGGGCAATCAGCCCCAGCATTTT.

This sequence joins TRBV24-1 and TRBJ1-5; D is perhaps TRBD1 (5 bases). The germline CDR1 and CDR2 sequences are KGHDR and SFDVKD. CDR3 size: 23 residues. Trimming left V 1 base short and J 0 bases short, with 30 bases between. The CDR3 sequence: CATSDFQMYWGVWVSYSNQPQHF. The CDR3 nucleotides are TGTGCCACCAGTGATTTCCAAATGTACTGGGGGGTATGGGTCTCCTATAGCAATCAGCCCCAGCATTTT.

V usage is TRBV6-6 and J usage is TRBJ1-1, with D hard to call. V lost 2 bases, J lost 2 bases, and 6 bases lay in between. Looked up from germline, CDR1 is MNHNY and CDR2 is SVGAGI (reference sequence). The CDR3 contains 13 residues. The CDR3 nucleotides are TGTGCCAGCAGTTACCGGGGTAACACTGAAGCTTTCTTT. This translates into CASSYRGNTEAFF.

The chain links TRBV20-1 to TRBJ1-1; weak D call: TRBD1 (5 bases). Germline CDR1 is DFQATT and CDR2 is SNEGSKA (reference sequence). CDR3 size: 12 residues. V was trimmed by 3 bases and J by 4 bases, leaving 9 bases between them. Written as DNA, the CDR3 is TGCAGTGCTAGTAGCAGGGTCACTGAAGCTTTCTTT. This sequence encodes CSASSRVTEAFF.

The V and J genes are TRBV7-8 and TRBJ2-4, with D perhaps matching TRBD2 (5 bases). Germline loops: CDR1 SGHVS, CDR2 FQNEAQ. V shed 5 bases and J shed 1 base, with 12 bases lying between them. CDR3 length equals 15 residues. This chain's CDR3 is CASSHLSGAKNIQYF. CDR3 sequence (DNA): TGTGCCAGCAGCCACCTAAGCGGCGCCAAAAACATTCAGTACTTC.

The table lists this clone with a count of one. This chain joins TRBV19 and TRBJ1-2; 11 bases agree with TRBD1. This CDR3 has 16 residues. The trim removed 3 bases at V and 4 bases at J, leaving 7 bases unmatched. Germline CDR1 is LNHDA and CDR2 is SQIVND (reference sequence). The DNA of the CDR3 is TGTGCCAGTAGTATGGCCCCAGGGACAGGGGGCTATGGCTACACCTTC. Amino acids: CASSMAPGTGGYGYTF. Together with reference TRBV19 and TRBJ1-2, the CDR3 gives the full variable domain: DGGITQSPKYLFRKEGQNVTLSCEQNLNHDAMYWYRQDPGQGLRLIYYSQIVNDFQKGDIAEGYSVSREKKESFPLTVTSAQKNPTAFYLCASSMAPGTGGYGYTFGSGTRLTVV.

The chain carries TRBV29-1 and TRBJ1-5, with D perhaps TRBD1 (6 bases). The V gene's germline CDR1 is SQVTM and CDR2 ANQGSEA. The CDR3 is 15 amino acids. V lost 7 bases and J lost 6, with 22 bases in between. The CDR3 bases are TGCAGCGCTCTCTCCACTACACAGGGTGGTCAGCCCCAGCATTTT. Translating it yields CSALSTTQGGQPQHF.

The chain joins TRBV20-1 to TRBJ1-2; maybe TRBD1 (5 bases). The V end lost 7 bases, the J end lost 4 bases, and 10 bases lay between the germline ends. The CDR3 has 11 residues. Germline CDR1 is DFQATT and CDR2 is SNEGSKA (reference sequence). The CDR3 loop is CSVGGGYGYTF. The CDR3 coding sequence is TGCAGTGTTGGGGGAGGCTATGGCTACACCTTC.

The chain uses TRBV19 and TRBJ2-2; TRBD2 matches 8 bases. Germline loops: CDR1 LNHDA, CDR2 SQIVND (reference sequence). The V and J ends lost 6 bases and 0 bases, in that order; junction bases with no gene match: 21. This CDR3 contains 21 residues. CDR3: CASRLARLREDLTANTGELFF. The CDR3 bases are TGTGCCAGTAGACTAGCTCGTTTGCGGGAGGACCTAACAGCGAACACCGGGGAGCTGTTTTTT.

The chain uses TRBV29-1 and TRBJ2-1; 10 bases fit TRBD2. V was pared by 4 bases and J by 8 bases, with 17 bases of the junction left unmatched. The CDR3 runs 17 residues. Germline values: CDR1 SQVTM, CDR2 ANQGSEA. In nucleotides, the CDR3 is TGCAGCGTTGGTCGAAGATTGGGACTAGCGTCAATATATGAGCAGTTCTTC. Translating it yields CSVGRRLGLASIYEQFF.

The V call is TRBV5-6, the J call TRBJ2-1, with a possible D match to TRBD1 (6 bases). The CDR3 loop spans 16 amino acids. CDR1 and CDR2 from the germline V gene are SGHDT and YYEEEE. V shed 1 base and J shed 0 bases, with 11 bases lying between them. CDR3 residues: CASSLRQASSYNEQFF. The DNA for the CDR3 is TGTGCCAGCAGCTTGCGACAGGCAAGCTCCTACAATGAGCAGTTCTTC.

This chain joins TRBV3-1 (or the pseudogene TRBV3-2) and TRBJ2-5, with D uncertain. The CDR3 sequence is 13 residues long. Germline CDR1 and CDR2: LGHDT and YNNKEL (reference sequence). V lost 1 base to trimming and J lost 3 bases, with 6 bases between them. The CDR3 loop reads CASSQAGEETQYF. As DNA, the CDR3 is TGTGCCAGCAGCCAAGCGGGTGAAGAGACCCAGTACTTC.

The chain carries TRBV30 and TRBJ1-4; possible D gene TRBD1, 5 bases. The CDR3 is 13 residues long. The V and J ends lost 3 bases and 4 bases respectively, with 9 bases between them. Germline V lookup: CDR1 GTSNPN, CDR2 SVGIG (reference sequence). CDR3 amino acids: CAWRRGFNEKLFF. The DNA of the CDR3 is TGTGCCTGGAGGCGGGGGTTTAATGAAAAACTGTTTTTT. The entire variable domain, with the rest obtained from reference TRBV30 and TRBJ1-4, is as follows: SQTIHQWPATLVQPVGSPLSLECTVEGTSNPNLYWYRQAAGRGLQLLFYSVGIGQISSEVPQNLSASRPQDRQFILSSKKLLLSDSGFYLCAWRRGFNEKLFFGSGTQLSVL.

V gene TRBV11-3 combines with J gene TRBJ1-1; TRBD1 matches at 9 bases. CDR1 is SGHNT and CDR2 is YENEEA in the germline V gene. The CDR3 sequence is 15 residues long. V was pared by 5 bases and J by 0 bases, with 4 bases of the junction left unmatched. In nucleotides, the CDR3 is TGTGCCAGCAGCCCTGGACAGGGGATGAACACTGAAGCTTTCTTT. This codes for CASSPGQGMNTEAFF.

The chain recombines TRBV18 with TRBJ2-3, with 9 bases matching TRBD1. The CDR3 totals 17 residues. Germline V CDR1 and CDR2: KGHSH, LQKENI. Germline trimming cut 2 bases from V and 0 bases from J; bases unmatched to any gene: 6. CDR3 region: CASSPAIGTGSTDTQYF. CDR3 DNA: TGTGCCAGCTCACCAGCGATCGGGACAGGGAGCACAGATACGCAGTATTTT.

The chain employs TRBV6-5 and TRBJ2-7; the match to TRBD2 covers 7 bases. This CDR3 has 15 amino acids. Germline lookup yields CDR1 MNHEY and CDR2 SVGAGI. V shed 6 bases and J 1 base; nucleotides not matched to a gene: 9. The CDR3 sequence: CASSIAAGESYEQYF. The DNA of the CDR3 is TGTGCCAGCAGCATAGCGGCGGGGGAGTCCTACGAGCAGTACTTC.

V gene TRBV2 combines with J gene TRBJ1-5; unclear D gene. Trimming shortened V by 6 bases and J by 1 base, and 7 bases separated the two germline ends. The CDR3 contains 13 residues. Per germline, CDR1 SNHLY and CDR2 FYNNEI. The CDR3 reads CASRVTSNQPQHF. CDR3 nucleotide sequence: TGTGCCAGCAGGGTTACAAGCAATCAGCCCCAGCATTTT.

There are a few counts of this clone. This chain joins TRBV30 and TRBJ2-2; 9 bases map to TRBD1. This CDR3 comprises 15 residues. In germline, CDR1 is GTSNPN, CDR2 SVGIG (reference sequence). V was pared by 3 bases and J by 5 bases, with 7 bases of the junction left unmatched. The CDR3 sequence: CAWSRGQGWTGELFF. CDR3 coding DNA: TGTGCCTGGAGCCGGGGACAGGGTTGGACCGGGGAGCTGTTTTTT.

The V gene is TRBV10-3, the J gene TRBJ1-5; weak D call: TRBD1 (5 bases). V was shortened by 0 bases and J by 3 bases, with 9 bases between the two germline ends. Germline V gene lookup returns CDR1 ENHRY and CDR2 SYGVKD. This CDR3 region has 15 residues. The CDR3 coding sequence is TGTGCCATCAGTGAGTCAACAGGACCCAATCAGCCCCAGCATTTT. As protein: CAISESTGPNQPQHF.